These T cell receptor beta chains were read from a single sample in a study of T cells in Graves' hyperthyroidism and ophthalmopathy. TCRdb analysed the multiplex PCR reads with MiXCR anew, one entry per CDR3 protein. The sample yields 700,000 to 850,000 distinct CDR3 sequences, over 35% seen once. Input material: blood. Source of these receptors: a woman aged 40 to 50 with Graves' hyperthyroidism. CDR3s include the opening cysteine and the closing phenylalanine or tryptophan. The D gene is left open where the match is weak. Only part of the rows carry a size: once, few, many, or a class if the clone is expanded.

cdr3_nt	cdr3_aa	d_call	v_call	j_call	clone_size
TGTGCCAGCAGCTTAAGCGGGACAGAGAATCAGCCCCAGCATTTT	CASSLSGTENQPQHF	TRBD1	TRBV7-2	TRBJ1-5	many
TGTGCCAGCAGCCCAGGACAGCCCCATCAGCCCCAGCATTTT	CASSPGQPHQPQHF	.	TRBV6-6	TRBJ1-5	many
TGCAGTGCTAAAGACTCTGGGGCCAACGTCCTGACTTTC	CSAKDSGANVLTF	.	TRBV20-1	TRBJ2-6	.
TGTGCCAGCAGCCAAGGGCTGCCTCCGGAAGCTTTCTTT	CASSQGLPPEAFF	.	TRBV3-2	TRBJ1-1	many
TGTGCCAGCAGTTTCTGGGACTACGAGCAGTACTTC	CASSFWDYEQYF	.	TRBV28	TRBJ2-7	few
TGTGCCAGTCACTATGACCGCAGGATGAATCAGCCCCAGCATTTT	CASHYDRRMNQPQHF	.	TRBV6-5	TRBJ1-5	.
TGTGCCACCAGCAAGGGACACGCCAATTCACCCCTCCACTTT	CATSKGHANSPLHF	.	TRBV15	TRBJ1-6	once
TGTGCCAGCAGCTCTCTCCGGACAGGGAAGAACACTGAAGCTTTCTTT	CASSSLRTGKNTEAFF	TRBD1	TRBV7-2	TRBJ1-1	few
TGTGCCAGTAGTATAGAGGACAGGGGCTCTGGGGCCAACGTCCTGACTTTC	CASSIEDRGSGANVLTF	TRBD1	TRBV19	TRBJ2-6	.
TGTGCCAGCAGTGGGGGGGCGGCCCCGACCACCGGGGAGCTGTTTTTT	CASSGGAAPTTGELFF	.	TRBV2	TRBJ2-2	many
TGTGCCAGTAGGGGGGACAGTACCTACGAGCAGTACTTC	CASRGDSTYEQYF	TRBD1	TRBV19	TRBJ2-7	many
TGTGCCAGCAGCTTAGTCCCCCGCGACAGGGGGCGCGTAAAACTGTTTTTT	CASSLVPRDRGRVKLFF	TRBD1	TRBV7-9	TRBJ1-4	few
TGTGCCAGCAGTCAAACGCAGGGTAACACTGAAGCTTTCTTT	CASSQTQGNTEAFF	.	TRBV12-3/TRBV12-4	TRBJ1-1	.
TGTGCCAGCAAAGGGGTCGGGGGTGGGAGCACTGAAGCTTTCTTT	CASKGVGGGSTEAFF	.	TRBV2	TRBJ1-1	.
TGTGCCAGCAGTGGTGTCGGACAGGGATACTACGAGCAGTACTTC	CASSGVGQGYYEQYF	TRBD1	TRBV11-2	TRBJ2-7	.
TGTGCCATCAGTGAGTCGCAGGGCGCCGGGGAGCTGTTTTTT	CAISESQGAGELFF	.	TRBV10-3	TRBJ2-2	.
TGTGCCAGCAGGGAGGGGGAAGGCGTGTATGGCTACACCTTC	CASREGEGVYGYTF	.	TRBV2	TRBJ1-2	few
TGTGCCAGCAGCGGGGACCCAGGGATACTCAACGCTGAAGCTTTCTTT	CASSGDPGILNAEAFF	.	TRBV9	TRBJ1-1	many
TGCAGTGCTAGAGGAGGGCCAACTAATGAAAAACTGTTTTTT	CSARGGPTNEKLFF	.	TRBV20-1	TRBJ1-4	.
TGTGCCAGCAGCTTGGCAGCCAGGACCCTCACAGATACGCAGTATTTT	CASSLAARTLTDTQYF	.	TRBV5-5	TRBJ2-3	.